This T cell receptor (beta chain) was sequenced in a study of cytomegalovirus exposure and HLA in healthy donors. A multiplex PCR was run with 60 Vbeta primers and 13 Jbeta primers. Sequencing used immunoSEQ multiplex PCR; TCRdb keeps in-frame clones, though not all of them. The sample records over 130,000 clones, about 80% being singletons. CDR3 length: 14 amino acids. Trimming took 4 bases from V and 4 from J, leaving 13 bases between them. The germline V gene encodes CDR1 ENHRY and CDR2 SYGVKD. The gene calls are TRBV10-3 and TRBJ1-1; D gene unclear. The TCR originated in a woman between 40 and 55 years old in good health and CMV-seropositive. Material: PBMCs. As DNA, the CDR3 is TGTGCCATCAGTGTGGGAGCTGTTGGCACTGAAGCTTTCTTT. It yields the protein CAISVGAVGTEAFF.